These 18 T cell receptor beta chains came from one sample sequenced in a study of T cell responses to AZD1222 COVID-19 vaccine. Generated by immunoSEQ multiplex PCR, the TCRdb table keeps only in-frame clones and is missing some. The sample shows about 70,000 clones, roughly 80% of them seen only once. This specimen was peripheral blood, taken 28 days after the second AZD1222 dose. All receptors derive from an adult who received the AZD1222 COVID-19 vaccine.

For this clone: The same CDR3 is also encoded by other DNA sequences in this sample. The J gene is TRBJ1-2, the V gene TRBV11-2; TRBD1 is a possible D gene (5 bases). The CDR3 has 14 residues. V lost 0 bases and J 4 bases, leaving 9 bases between the germline ends. Germline V gives CDR1 SGHAT, CDR2 FQNNGV. The CDR3: CASSLDPGPYGYTF. DNA of the CDR3: TGTGCCAGCAGCTTAGATCCAGGGCCCTATGGCTACACCTTC.

This chain joins TRBV18 and TRBJ1-2; D gene ambiguous. Trimming removed 1 base from V and 2 bases from J, with 8 bases in between. The V gene's germline CDR1 is KGHSH and CDR2 LQKENI. The CDR3 runs 14 residues. The DNA of the CDR3 is TGTGCCAGCTCACCACAGCCCCAGAACTATGGCTACACCTTC. Its protein product is CASSPQPQNYGYTF.

CDR3 bases: TGTGCCAGCAGAACGGCAGGGTCCATGATGAACACTGAAGCTTTCTTT. Its translation is CASRTAGSMMNTEAFF. The V and J genes are TRBV13 and TRBJ1-1, with D possibly being TRBD1 (5 bases). V shed 6 bases and J shed 0 bases, with 17 bases lying between them. CDR1 is PRHDT and CDR2 is FYEKMQ in the germline V gene (reference sequence). The CDR3 consists of 16 residues. Filled out from reference TRBV13 and TRBJ1-1, the complete variable domain reads AAGVIQSPRHLIKEKRETATLKCYPIPRHDTVYWYQQGPGQDPQFLISFYEKMQSDKGSIPDRFSAQQFSDYHSELNMSSLELGDSALYFCASRTAGSMMNTEAFFGQGTRLTVV.

The genes are TRBV12-3 or TRBV12-4 and TRBJ1-5; no clear D gene. The CDR3 totals 12 residues. Trimming cost V 3 bases and J 7 bases, with 7 bases left between them. DNA of the CDR3: TGTGCCAGCAGTTTTTCGGGGCAGCCCCAGCATTTT. Amino acid sequence: CASSFSGQPQHF.

This chain joins TRBV9 and TRBJ2-1, with D perhaps matching TRBD2 (7 bases). Germline CDR1 reads SGDLS; CDR2 reads YYNGEE. This CDR3 region has 14 residues. V dropped 4 bases and J dropped 6 bases, with 14 bases sitting between them. CDR3 sequence (DNA): TGTGCCAGCAGCTTCGGGGGGCCAGTCAATGAGCAGTTCTTC. As protein: CASSFGGPVNEQFF.

The V and J genes are TRBV18 and TRBJ2-7, with a tentative D call TRBD2 (5 bases). The CDR3 is 14 residues long. V lost 2 bases to trimming and J lost 1 base, with 9 bases between them. Germline V gives CDR1 KGHSH, CDR2 LQKENI. The CDR3 here is CASSPEGYSYEQYF. The CDR3 region has the DNA TGTGCCAGCTCACCAGAGGGATATTCCTACGAGCAGTACTTC.

The chain combines TRBV18 with TRBJ1-3; D not resolved. From germline, CDR1 is KGHSH and CDR2 LQKENI. The CDR3 totals 16 residues. V was clipped by 2 bases and J by 1 base, with 12 bases between them. CDR3 loop: CASSPSKGSSGNTIYF. CDR3 DNA sequence: TGTGCCAGCTCACCAAGTAAAGGATCATCTGGAAACACCATATATTTT.

J is TRBJ1-5 and V is TRBV7-6, with D possibly TRBD1 on 5 matching bases. Germline V gene sequence: CDR1 SGHVS, CDR2 FNYEAQ. The CDR3 totals 17 residues. V lost 6 bases and J lost 1, with 19 bases in between. CDR3 in amino acids: CASSLTVRGGSNQPQHF. The CDR3, as DNA: TGTGCCAGCAGTCTGACAGTAAGAGGCGGGAGCAATCAGCCCCAGCATTTT. Looking up the rest from reference TRBV7-6 and TRBJ1-5 gives the full variable domain: GAGVSQSPRYKVTKRGQDVALRCDPISGHVSLYWYRQALGQGPEFLTYFNYEAQQDKSGLPNDRFSAERPEGSISTLTIQRTEQRDSAMYRCASSLTVRGGSNQPQHFGDGTRLSIL.

V is TRBV4-1 and J is TRBJ1-1; D perhaps matches TRBD1 (5 bases). Germline values: CDR1 MGHRA, CDR2 YSYEKL. Trimming left V 4 bases short and J 4 bases short, with 16 bases between. The CDR3 covers 15 residues. The CDR3 DNA is TGCGCCAGCAGCCCGAGGGCAGGGCTCAGCACTGAAGCTTTCTTT. Its protein product is CASSPRAGLSTEAFF.

The chain employs TRBV7-2 and TRBJ1-1, with a weak D call TRBD1 (6 bases). V shed 4 bases and J shed 7 bases, with 22 bases lying between them. Germline values: CDR1 SGHTA, CDR2 FQGNSA. CDR3 length equals 16 residues. The CDR3 DNA follows: TGTGCCAGCAGCTCTCAGACAGGAACCCCGGCTCATGAAGCTTTCTTT. It translates to CASSSQTGTPAHEAFF.

V is TRBV7-2 and J is TRBJ1-5; a weak D match, TRBD1 (5 bases). Between the trimmed V and J ends, which lost 2 bases and 0 bases, there was a span of 14 bases. Germline values: CDR1 SGHTA, CDR2 FQGNSA. The CDR3 is 17 amino acids. The CDR3 spells CASSLQSGGGSNQPQHF. As DNA, the CDR3 is TGTGCCAGCAGCTTACAATCGGGTGGGGGTAGCAATCAGCCCCAGCATTTT.

The chain's CDR3 is CSVEERGGENTEAFF. CDR3 sequence (DNA): TGCAGCGTTGAAGAGCGGGGCGGAGAGAACACTGAAGCTTTCTTT. The V call is TRBV29-1, the J call TRBJ1-1; a possible D gene is TRBD1 (5 bases). Trimming removed 0 bases at V and 1 base at J, with 12 bases between. The germline CDR1 and CDR2 sequences are SQVTM and ANQGSEA. This CDR3 has 15 amino acids.

The chain joins TRBV18 to TRBJ2-1; D is unresolved. CDR1 is KGHSH and CDR2 is LQKENI in the germline V gene. This CDR3 is built from 11 residues. V was trimmed by 3 bases and J by 8 bases, leaving 5 bases between them. The CDR3 nucleotides read TGTGCCAGCTCACCGGTACATGAGCAGTTCTTC. Residues: CASSPVHEQFF.

The chain recombines TRBV13 with TRBJ1-6, with no clear D. CDR3 size: 16 residues. Per germline, CDR1 PRHDT and CDR2 FYEKMQ (reference sequence). V shed 0 bases and J shed 2 bases, with 8 bases lying between them. CDR3 sequence reads: CASSLGEMAYNSPLHF. The CDR3, as DNA: TGTGCCAGCAGCTTAGGGGAGATGGCCTATAATTCACCCCTCCACTTT.

This chain joins TRBV7-2 and TRBJ2-3; TRBD2 aligns across 11 bases. The CDR3 totals 16 residues. Germline trimming cut 3 bases from V and 0 bases from J; bases unmatched to any gene: 2. Germline CDR1 reads SGHTA; CDR2 reads FQGNSA. The CDR3 coding sequence is TGTGCCAGCAGCTTGGGGACTAGCGGAAGCACAGATACGCAGTATTTT. Residues: CASSLGTSGSTDTQYF.

This chain links TRBV2 with TRBJ1-1; D gene ambiguous. The V end lost 4 bases, the J end lost 3 bases, and 12 bases lay between the germline ends. The CDR3 covers 14 residues. Germline V gene data show CDR1 as SNHLY and CDR2 as FYNNEI. The CDR3 spells CASSARMDDTEAFF. The CDR3 DNA is TGTGCCAGCAGTGCCCGGATGGACGACACTGAAGCTTTCTTT. Combining the CDR3 with reference TRBV2 and TRBJ1-1 gives the whole variable domain EPEVTQTPSHQVTQMGQEVILRCVPISNHLYFYWYRQILGQKVEFLVSFYNNEISEKSEIFDDQFSVERPDGSNFTLKIRSTKLEDSAMYFCASSARMDDTEAFFGQGTRLTVV.

CDR3 nucleotide sequence: TGCGCCAGCAGCCAGGAGCGGGGGGTATATGGCTACACCTTC. This gives the protein CASSQERGVYGYTF. V gene TRBV4-1 combines with J gene TRBJ1-2; perhaps TRBD1 as D (5 bases). Germline V gene sequence: CDR1 MGHRA, CDR2 YSYEKL. V gave up 3 bases and J gave up 5 bases, with 13 bases separating them. The CDR3 totals 14 residues.

The CDR3 region has the DNA TGTGCCAGCAGCTCCGACAGGGGGCTAGCTTTCTTT. It codes for CASSSDRGLAFF. This sequence joins TRBV5-6 and TRBJ1-1, with 10 nucleotides matching TRBD1. Germline V gene data show CDR1 as SGHDT and CDR2 as YYEEEE. This CDR3 is built from 12 residues. V shed 3 bases, J shed 10 bases, and the junction held 3 bases outside the gene matches.